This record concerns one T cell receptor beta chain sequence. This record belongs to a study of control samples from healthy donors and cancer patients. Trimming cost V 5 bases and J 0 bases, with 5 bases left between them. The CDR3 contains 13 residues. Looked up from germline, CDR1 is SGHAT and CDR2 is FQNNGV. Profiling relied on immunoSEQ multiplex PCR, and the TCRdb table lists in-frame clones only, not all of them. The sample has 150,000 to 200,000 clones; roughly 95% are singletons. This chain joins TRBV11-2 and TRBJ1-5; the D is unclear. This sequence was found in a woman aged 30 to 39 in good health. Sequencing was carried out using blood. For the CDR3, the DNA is TGTGCCAGCAGCCCAGATAGCAATCAGCCCCAGCATTTT. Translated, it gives CASSPDSNQPQHF.